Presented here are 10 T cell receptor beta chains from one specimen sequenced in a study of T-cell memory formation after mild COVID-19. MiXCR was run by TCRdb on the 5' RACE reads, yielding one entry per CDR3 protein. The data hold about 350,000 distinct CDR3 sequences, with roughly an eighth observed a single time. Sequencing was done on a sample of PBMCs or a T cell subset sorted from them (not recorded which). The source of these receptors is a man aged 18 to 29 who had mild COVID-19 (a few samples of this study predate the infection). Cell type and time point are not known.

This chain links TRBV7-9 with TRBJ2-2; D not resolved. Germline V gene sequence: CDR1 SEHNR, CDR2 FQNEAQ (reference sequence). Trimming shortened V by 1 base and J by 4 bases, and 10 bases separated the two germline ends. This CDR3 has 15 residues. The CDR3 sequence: CASSLELSFTGELFF. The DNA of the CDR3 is TGTGCCAGCAGCTTAGAATTATCTTTCACCGGGGAGCTGTTTTTT.

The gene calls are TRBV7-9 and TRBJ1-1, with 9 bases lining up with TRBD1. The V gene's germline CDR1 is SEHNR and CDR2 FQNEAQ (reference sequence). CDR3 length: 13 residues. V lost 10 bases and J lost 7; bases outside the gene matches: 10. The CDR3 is CATAGTGSIEAFF. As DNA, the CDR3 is TGTGCCACCGCCGGGACAGGGTCGATTGAAGCTTTCTTT.

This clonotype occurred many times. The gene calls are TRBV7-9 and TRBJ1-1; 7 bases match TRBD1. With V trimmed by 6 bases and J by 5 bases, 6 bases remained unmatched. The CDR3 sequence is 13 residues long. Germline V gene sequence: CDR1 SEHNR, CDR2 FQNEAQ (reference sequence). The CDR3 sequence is CASSHDRVTEAFF. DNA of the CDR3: TGTGCCAGCAGTCATGACAGGGTAACTGAAGCTTTCTTT.

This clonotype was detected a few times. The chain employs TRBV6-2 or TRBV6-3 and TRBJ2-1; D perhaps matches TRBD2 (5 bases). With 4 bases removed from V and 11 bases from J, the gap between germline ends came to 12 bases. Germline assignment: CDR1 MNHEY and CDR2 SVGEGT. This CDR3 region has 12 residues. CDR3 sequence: CASSSLVKQQFF. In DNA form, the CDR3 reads TGTGCCAGCAGTTCACTAGTCAAGCAGCAGTTCTTC.

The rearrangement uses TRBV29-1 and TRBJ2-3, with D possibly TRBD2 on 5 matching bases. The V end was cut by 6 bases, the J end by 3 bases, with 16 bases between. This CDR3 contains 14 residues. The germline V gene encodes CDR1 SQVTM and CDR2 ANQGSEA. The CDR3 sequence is CSVADPWRTDTQYF. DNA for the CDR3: TGCAGCGTCGCGGACCCTTGGAGGACAGATACGCAGTATTTT.

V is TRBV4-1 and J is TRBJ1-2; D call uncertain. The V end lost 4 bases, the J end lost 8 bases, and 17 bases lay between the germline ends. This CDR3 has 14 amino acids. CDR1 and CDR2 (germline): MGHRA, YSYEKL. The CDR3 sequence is CASSPVGDSFGYTF. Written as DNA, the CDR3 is TGCGCCAGCAGCCCTGTAGGAGACTCCTTCGGCTACACCTTC.

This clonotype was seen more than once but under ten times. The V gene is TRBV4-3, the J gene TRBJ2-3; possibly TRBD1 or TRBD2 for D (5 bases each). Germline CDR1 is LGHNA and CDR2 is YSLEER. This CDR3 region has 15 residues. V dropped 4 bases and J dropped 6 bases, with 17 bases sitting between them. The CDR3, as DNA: TGCGCCAGCAGCCCCTGGGACGGAGGAGCGGATACGCAGTATTTT. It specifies CASSPWDGGADTQYF.

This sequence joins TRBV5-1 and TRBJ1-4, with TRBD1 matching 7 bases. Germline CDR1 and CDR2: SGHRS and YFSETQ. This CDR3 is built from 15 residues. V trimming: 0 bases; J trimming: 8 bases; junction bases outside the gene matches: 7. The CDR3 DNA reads TGCGCCAGCAGCTTGGCAAAGGGGGCCCGCGAAAAACTGTTTTTT. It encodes CASSLAKGAREKLFF.

In DNA form, the CDR3 reads TGTGCCAGCAGCTTAGAGGCTCGGGCATCTAGCAATCAGCCCCAGCATTTT. Its translation: CASSLEARASSNQPQHF. The chain couples TRBV7-2 to TRBJ1-5, with D hard to call. The ends were cut back, 1 base at V and 0 bases at J, with 13 bases in the middle. The CDR3 runs 17 residues. Germline values: CDR1 SGHTA, CDR2 FQGNSA.

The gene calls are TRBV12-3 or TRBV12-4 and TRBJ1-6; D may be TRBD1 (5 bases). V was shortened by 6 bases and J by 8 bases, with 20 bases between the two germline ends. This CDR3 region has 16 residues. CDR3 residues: CASRTQGSPRDSPLHF. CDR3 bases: TGTGCCAGCAGGACCCAGGGTTCCCCGAGGGATTCACCCCTCCACTTT.